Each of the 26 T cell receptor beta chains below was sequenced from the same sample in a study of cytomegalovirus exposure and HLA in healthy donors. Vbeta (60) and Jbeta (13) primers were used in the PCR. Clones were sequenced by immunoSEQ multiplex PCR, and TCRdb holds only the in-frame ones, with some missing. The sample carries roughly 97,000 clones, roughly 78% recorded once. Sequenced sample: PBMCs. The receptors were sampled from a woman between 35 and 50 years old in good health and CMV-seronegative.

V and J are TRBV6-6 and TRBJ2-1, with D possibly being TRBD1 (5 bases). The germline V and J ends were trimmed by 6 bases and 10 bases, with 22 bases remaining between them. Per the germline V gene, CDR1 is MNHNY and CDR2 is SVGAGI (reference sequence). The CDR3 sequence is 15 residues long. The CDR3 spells CASSQVGPRVWEQFF. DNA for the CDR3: TGTGCCAGCAGCCAAGTGGGGCCCCGGGTATGGGAGCAGTTCTTC.

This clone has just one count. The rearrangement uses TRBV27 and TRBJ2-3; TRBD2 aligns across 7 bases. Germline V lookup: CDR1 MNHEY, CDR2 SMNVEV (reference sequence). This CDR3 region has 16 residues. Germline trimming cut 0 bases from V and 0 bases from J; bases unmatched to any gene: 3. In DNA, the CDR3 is TGTGCCAGCAGTTTATCGGCGGGAGCTAGCACAGATACGCAGTATTTT. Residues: CASSLSAGASTDTQYF.

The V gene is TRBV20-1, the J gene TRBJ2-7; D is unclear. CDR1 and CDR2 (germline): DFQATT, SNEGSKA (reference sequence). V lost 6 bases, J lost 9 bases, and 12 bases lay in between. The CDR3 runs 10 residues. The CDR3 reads CSAILYRQYF. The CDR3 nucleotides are TGCAGTGCCATACTATATCGGCAGTACTTC.

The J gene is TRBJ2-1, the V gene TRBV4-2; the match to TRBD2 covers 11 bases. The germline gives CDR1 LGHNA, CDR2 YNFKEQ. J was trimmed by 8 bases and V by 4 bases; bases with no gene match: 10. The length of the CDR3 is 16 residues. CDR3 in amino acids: CASSRSLAGEGDEQFF. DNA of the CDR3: TGTGCCAGCAGCCGGTCACTAGCGGGAGAAGGGGATGAGCAGTTCTTC.

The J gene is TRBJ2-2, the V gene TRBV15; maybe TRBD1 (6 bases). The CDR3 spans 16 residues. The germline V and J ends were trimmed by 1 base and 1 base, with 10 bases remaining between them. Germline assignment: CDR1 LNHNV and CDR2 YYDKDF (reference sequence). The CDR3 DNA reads TGTGCCACCAGCAGAGGCCAGGACAGGAACACCGGGGAGCTGTTTTTT. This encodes CATSRGQDRNTGELFF. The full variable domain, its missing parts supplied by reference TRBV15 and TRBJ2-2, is DAMVIQNPRYQVTQFGKPVTLSCSQTLNHNVMYWYQQKSSQAPKLLFHYYDKDFNNEADTPDNFQSRRPNTSFCFLDIRSPGLGDTAMYLCATSRGQDRNTGELFFGEGSRLTVL.

CDR3 sequence reads: CAWSVSHDDTDEQFF. The CDR3 coding sequence is TGTGCCTGGAGTGTATCACACGACGACACCGATGAGCAGTTCTTC. V and J are TRBV30 and TRBJ2-1; D not resolved. CDR3 length: 15 residues. The germline V gene encodes CDR1 GTSNPN and CDR2 SVGIG (reference sequence). The V gene lost 0 bases and the J gene lost 8 bases, with 17 bases spanning the gap.

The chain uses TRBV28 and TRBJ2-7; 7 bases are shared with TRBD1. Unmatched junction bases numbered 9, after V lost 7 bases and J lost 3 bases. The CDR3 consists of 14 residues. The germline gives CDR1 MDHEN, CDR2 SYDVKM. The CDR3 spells CASKPGQRIYEQYF. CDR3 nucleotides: TGTGCCAGCAAACCGGGACAGAGGATCTACGAGCAGTACTTC.

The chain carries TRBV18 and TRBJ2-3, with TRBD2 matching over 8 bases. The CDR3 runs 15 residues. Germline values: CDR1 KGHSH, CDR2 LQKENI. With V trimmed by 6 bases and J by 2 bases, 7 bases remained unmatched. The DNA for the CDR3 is TGTGCCAGCTCCCCAGGAGCGGGAGCCACAGATACGCAGTATTTT. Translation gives CASSPGAGATDTQYF.

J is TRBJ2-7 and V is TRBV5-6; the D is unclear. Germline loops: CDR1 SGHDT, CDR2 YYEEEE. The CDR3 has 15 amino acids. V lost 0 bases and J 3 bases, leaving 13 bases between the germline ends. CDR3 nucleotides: TGTGCCAGCAGCTTGGGTTGGTCTAACCGCTACGAGCAGTACTTC. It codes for CASSLGWSNRYEQYF.

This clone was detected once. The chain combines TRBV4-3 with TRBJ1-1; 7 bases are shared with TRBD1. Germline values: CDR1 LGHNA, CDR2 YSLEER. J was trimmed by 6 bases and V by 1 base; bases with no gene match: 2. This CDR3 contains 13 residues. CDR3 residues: CASSQGDSPEAFF. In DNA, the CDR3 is TGCGCCAGCAGCCAAGGGGACAGTCCTGAAGCTTTCTTT.

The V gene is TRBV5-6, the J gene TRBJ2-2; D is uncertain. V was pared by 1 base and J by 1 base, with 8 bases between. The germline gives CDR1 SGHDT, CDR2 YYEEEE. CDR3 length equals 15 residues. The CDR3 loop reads CASSLLFGNTGELFF. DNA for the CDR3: TGTGCCAGCAGCTTGCTTTTCGGGAACACCGGGGAGCTGTTTTTT.

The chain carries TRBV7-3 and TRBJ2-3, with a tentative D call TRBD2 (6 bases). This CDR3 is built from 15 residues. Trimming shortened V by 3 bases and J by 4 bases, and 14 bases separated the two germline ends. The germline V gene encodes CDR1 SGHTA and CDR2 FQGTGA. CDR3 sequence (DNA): TGTGCCAGCAGCTTGGGACTCGGCGTTGCAGATACGCAGTATTTT. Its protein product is CASSLGLGVADTQYF.

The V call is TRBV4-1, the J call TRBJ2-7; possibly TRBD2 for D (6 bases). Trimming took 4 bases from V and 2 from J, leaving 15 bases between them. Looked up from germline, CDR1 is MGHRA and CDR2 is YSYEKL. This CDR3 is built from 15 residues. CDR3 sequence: CASSREGGVTYEQYF. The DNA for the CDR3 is TGCGCCAGCAGCCGAGAGGGCGGGGTTACCTACGAGCAGTACTTC.

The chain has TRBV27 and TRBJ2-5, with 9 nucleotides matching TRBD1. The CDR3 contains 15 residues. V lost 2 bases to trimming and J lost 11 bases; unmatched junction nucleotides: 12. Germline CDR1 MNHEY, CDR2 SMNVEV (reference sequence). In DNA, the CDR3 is TGTGCCAGCAGTTTAGTGGGGGACAGGGTGGTACGGCAGTACTTC. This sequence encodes CASSLVGDRVVRQYF.

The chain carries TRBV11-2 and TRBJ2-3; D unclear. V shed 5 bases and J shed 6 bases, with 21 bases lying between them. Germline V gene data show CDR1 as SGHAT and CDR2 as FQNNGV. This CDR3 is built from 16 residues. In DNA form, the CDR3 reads TGTGCCAGCAGCCTCCGCGTGGGTAGAGGTGCGGATACGCAGTATTTT. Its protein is CASSLRVGRGADTQYF. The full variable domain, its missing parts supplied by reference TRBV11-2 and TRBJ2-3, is EAGVAQSPRYKIIEKRQSVAFWCNPISGHATLYWYQQILGQGPKLLIQFQNNGVVDDSQLPKDRFSAERLKGVDSTLKIQPAKLEDSAVYLCASSLRVGRGADTQYFGPGTRLTVL.

The CDR3: CASSVDGEEYQPQHF. The CDR3 region has the DNA TGTGCCAGCAGCGTAGACGGTGAAGAATATCAGCCCCAGCATTTT. V usage is TRBV9 and J usage is TRBJ1-5; D gene unclear. The germline gives CDR1 SGDLS, CDR2 YYNGEE. CDR3 length equals 15 residues. V was clipped by 0 bases and J by 5 bases, with 12 bases between them.

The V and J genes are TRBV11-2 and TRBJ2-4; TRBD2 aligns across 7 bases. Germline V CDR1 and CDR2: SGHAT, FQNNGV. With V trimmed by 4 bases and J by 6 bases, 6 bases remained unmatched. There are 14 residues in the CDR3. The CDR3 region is CASSSGLGVNIQYF. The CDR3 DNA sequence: TGTGCCAGCAGCTCCGGACTAGGGGTAAACATTCAGTACTTC.

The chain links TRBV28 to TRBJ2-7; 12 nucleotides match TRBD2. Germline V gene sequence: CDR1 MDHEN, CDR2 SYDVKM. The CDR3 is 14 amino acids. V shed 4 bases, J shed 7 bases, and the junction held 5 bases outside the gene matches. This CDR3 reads CASSSSGRALEQYF. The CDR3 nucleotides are TGTGCCAGCAGTTCTAGCGGGAGGGCTTTGGAGCAGTACTTC. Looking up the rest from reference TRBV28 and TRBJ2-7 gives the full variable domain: DVKVTQSSRYLVKRTGEKVFLECVQDMDHENMFWYRQDPGLGLRLIYFSYDVKMKEKGDIPEGYSVSREKKERFSLILESASTNQTSMYLCASSSSGRALEQYFGPGTRLTVT.

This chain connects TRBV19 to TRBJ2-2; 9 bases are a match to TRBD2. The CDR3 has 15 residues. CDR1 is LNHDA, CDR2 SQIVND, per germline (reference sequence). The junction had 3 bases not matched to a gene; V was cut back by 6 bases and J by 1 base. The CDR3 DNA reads TGTGCCAGTAGGCTACTAGCGGGGAACACCGGGGAGCTGTTTTTT. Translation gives CASRLLAGNTGELFF.

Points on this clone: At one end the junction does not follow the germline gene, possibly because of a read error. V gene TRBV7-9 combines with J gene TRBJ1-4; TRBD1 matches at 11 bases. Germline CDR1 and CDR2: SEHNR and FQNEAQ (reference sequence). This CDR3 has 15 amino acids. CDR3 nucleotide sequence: TGTTCCAGCAGCCCCCAAGGACAGGGGGCGGAAAAACTGTTTTTT. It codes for CSSSPQGQGAEKLFF.

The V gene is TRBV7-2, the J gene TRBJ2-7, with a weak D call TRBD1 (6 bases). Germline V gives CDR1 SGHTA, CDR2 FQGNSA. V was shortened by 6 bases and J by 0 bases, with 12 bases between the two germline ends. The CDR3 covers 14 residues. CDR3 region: CASSSYRVSYEQYF. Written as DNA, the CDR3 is TGTGCCAGCAGTTCCTACAGGGTCTCCTACGAGCAGTACTTC.

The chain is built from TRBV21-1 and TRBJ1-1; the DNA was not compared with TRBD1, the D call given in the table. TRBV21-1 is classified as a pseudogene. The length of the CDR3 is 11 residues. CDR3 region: CASRLQGEAFF. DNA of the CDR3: TGTGCCAGCAGGTTACAGGGGGAAGCTTTCTTT.

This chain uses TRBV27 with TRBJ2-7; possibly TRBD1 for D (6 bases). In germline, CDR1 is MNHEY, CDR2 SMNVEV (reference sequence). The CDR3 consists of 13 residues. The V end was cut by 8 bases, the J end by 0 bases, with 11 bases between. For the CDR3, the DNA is TGTGCCAGCGTGGGGGCTCGCTCCTACGAGCAGTACTTC. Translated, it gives CASVGARSYEQYF.

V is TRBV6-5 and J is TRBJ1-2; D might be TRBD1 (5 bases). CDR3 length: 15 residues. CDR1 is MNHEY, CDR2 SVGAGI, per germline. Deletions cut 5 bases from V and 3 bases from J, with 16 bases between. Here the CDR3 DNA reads TGTGCCAGCAGTCGTGGCTTAAGGGGCGACTATGGCTACACCTTC. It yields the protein CASSRGLRGDYGYTF.

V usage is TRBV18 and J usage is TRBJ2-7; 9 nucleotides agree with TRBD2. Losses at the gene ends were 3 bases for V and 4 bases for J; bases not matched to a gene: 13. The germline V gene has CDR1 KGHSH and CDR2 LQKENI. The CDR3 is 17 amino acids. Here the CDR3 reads CASSPNLGSGRLYEQYF. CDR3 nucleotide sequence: TGTGCCAGCTCACCTAATTTAGGCAGCGGGAGGTTGTACGAGCAGTACTTC.

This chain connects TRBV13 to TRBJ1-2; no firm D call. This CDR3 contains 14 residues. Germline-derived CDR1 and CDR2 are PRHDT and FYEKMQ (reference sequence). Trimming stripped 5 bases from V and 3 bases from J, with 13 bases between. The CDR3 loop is CASSQPPADYGYTF. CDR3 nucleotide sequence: TGTGCCAGCAGCCAACCGCCGGCGGACTATGGCTACACCTTC. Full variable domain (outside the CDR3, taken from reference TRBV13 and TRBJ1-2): AAGVIQSPRHLIKEKRETATLKCYPIPRHDTVYWYQQGPGQDPQFLISFYEKMQSDKGSIPDRFSAQQFSDYHSELNMSSLELGDSALYFCASSQPPADYGYTFGSGTRLTVV.